This T cell receptor (beta chain) was captured in a study of OX40 agonist ivuxolimab in advanced cancers. Germline V gives CDR1 SNHLY, CDR2 FYNNEI. The CDR3 sequence is 12 residues long. The ends were cut back, 5 bases at V and 0 bases at J, with 4 bases in the middle. Profiling relied on immunoSEQ multiplex PCR, and the TCRdb table lists in-frame clones only, not all of them. In the table there are tens of thousands of clones, approximately 91% of which are singletons. The sequence was obtained from an adult with an advanced solid tumor such as melanoma, head and neck, liver or kidney cancer. The J gene is TRBJ1-2, the V gene TRBV2; D gene uncertain. Sequenced material: CD4+ or CD8+ T cells sorted from blood, taken in a trial of the OX40 agonist ivuxolimab. CDR3 sequence reads: CASSLANYGYTF. CDR3 sequence (DNA): TGTGCCAGCAGTTTAGCTAACTATGGCTACACCTTC.